The 3 T cell receptor beta chains below were found in one sample sequenced in a study of cytomegalovirus exposure and HLA in healthy donors. PCR amplification relied on 60 Vbeta primers (plus 13 Jbeta primers). Only in-frame clones appear in the TCRdb table, and some are missing; sequencing was by immunoSEQ multiplex PCR. The sample has about 190,000 clones; approximately 82% are singletons. The sequencing sample was made of PBMCs. These receptors all stem from a man aged 40-49 years in good health and CMV-seropositive.

V and J are TRBV11-2 and TRBJ1-1, with D hard to call. CDR1 is SGHAT, CDR2 FQNNGV, per germline. This CDR3 has 14 amino acids. V gave up 3 bases and J gave up 5 bases, with 13 bases separating them. CDR3 bases: TGTGCCAGCAGCTTGAAGGAGAGCAAAACTGAAGCTTTCTTT. Amino acids: CASSLKESKTEAFF.

This sequence joins TRBV5-1 and TRBJ1-1; 7 bases match TRBD1. Germline-derived CDR1 and CDR2 are SGHRS and YFSETQ. The length of the CDR3 is 13 residues. V shed 9 bases, J shed 4 bases, and the junction held 9 bases outside the gene matches. The CDR3 loop reads CATAREGATEAFF. CDR3 DNA sequence: TGCGCCACCGCCCGGGAGGGGGCCACTGAAGCTTTCTTT.

The chain links TRBV5-1 to TRBJ2-7, with 7 bases aligning to TRBD2. The CDR3 loop spans 15 amino acids. With 4 bases clipped from V and 0 bases from J, the junction kept 7 bases outside the gene matches. Germline lookup yields CDR1 SGHRS and CDR2 YFSETQ. In DNA form, the CDR3 reads TGCGCCAGCAGCAGCTGGGACTACAGCTCCTACGAGCAGTACTTC. Residues: CASSSWDYSSYEQYF.